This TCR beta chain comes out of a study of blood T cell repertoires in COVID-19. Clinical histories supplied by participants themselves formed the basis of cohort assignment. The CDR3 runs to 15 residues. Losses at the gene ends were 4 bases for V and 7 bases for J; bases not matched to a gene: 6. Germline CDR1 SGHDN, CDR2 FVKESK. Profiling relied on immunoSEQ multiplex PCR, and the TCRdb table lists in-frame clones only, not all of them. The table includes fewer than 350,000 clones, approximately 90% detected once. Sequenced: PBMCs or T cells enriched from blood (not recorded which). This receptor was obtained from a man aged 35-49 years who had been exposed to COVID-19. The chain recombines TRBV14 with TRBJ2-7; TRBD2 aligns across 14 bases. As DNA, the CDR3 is TGTGCCAGCAGCCCAGGGACTAGCGGGAGTGAAGAGCAGTACTTC. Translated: CASSPGTSGSEEQYF.